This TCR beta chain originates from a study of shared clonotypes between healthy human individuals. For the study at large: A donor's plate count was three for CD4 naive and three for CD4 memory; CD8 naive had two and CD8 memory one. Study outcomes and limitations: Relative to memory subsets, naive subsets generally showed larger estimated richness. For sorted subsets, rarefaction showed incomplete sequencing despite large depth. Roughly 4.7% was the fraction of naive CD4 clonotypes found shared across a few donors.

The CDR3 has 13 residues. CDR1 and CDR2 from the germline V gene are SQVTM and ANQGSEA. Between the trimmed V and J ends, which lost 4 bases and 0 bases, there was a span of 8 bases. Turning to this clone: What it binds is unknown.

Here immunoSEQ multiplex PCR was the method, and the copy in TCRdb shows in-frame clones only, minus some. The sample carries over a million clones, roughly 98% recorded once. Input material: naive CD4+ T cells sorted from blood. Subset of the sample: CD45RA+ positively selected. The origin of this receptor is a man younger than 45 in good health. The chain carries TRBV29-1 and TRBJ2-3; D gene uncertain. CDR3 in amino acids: CSVVSSSTDTQYF. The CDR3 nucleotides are TGCAGCGTTGTCTCGTCTAGCACAGATACGCAGTATTTT.